Listed below are T cell receptor beta chains from one sample, sequenced in a study of blood T cells in healthy people across ages. MiXCR, run by TCRdb on the 5' RACE reads, gives a single entry per CDR3 protein. The sample holds 1.5 million to 2 million distinct CDR3 sequences; about two fifths are singletons and the top ten take 23%. Source material: blood. The source of these receptors is a human donor in good health. The CDR3 runs from the conserved cysteine through the conserved F or W. Fields, in order: CDR3 protein, CDR3 DNA, J gene, D gene, clone size, V gene. A D gene is named only where the DNA matches it firmly. The listing skips clone size in some rows; elsewhere it reads once, few, many or a size class.

CDR3: CASSPDRLFTDTQYF
DNA: TGTGCCAGCAGTCCCGACAGACTTTTCACAGATACGCAGTATTTT
J: TRBJ2-3
D: NA
size: few
V: TRBV11-1

CDR3: CASSLDPLQETQYF
DNA: TGTGCCAGCAGCTTAGATCCCCTGCAAGAGACCCAGTACTTC
J: TRBJ2-5
D: NA
size: NA
V: TRBV7-2

CDR3: CASSRTGTNYGYTF
DNA: TGTGCCAGCAGTCGCACAGGGACCAACTATGGCTACACCTTC
J: TRBJ1-2
D: NA
size: many
V: TRBV6-5

CDR3: CASIQDDSGYEQYF
DNA: TGTGCCAGCATCCAAGATGACAGCGGCTACGAGCAGTACTTC
J: TRBJ2-7
D: NA
size: NA
V: TRBV6-6

CDR3: CATSRDLAGGLVTDTQYF
DNA: TGTGCCACCAGCAGAGACCTAGCGGGGGGGCTAGTAACAGATACGCAGTATTTT
J: TRBJ2-3
D: TRBD2
size: NA
V: TRBV15

CDR3: CASSDTYRHYGYTF
DNA: TGTGCCAGCAGTGATACGTACAGACACTATGGCTACACCTTC
J: TRBJ1-2
D: NA
size: NA
V: TRBV6-5

CDR3: CASSEGYRNQPQHF
DNA: TGTGCCAGTAGCGAGGGGTATCGCAATCAGCCCCAGCATTTT
J: TRBJ1-5
D: NA
size: few
V: TRBV19

CDR3: CASSQKGGGYTQYF
DNA: TGCGCCAGCAGCCAAAAAGGGGGAGGGTACACGCAGTATTTT
J: TRBJ2-3
D: NA
size: few
V: TRBV4-3

CDR3: CASSKTISPNYTF
DNA: TGTGCCAGCAGCAAGACGATCTCCCCAAACTACACCTTC
J: TRBJ1-2
D: NA
size: NA
V: TRBV7-2

CDR3: CASSLMGGPGDTQYF
DNA: TGTGCCAGCAGCTTAATGGGGGGGCCAGGTGATACGCAGTATTTT
J: TRBJ2-3
D: NA
size: once
V: TRBV7-2

CDR3: CASSLSRSHQPQHF
DNA: TGTGCCAGCAGTTTATCGCGGAGCCATCAGCCCCAGCATTTT
J: TRBJ1-5
D: NA
size: NA
V: TRBV12-3/TRBV12-4

CDR3: CASSYGLAGGPVEQFF
DNA: TGTGCCAGCAGCTACGGACTAGCGGGGGGGCCTGTTGAGCAGTTCTTC
J: TRBJ2-1
D: TRBD2
size: few
V: TRBV7-9

CDR3: CASTGQMNTEAFF
DNA: TGTGCCAGCACGGGACAGATGAACACTGAAGCTTTCTTT
J: TRBJ1-1
D: TRBD1
size: few
V: TRBV12-3/TRBV12-4

CDR3: CASSIGRPFDGCTF
DNA: TGTGCCAGTAGTATAGGCCGACCCTTCGATGGCTGCACCTTC
J: TRBJ1-2
D: NA
size: NA
V: TRBV19

CDR3: CASSLIGGADEQFF
DNA: TGTGCCAGCAGCTTAATCGGGGGGGCCGACGAGCAGTTCTTC
J: TRBJ2-1
D: TRBD2
size: NA
V: TRBV7-3

CDR3: CASSVAGAGDEQYF
DNA: TGTGCCAGCAGCGTAGCGGGGGCGGGCGACGAGCAGTACTTC
J: TRBJ2-7
D: NA
size: NA
V: TRBV9

CDR3: CASTGQDSYEQYF
DNA: TGTGCCAGCACAGGACAGGACTCCTACGAGCAGTACTTC
J: TRBJ2-7
D: TRBD1
size: NA
V: TRBV2

CDR3: CASSSRRTGSYNEQFF
DNA: TGTGCCAGCAGTTCCCGTAGGACAGGCTCCTACAATGAGCAGTTCTTC
J: TRBJ2-1
D: TRBD1
size: NA
V: TRBV6-5

CDR3: CASSPVQGLVGEQFF
DNA: TGTGCCAGCAGCCCGGTTCAGGGGTTGGTGGGTGAGCAGTTCTTC
J: TRBJ2-1
D: NA
size: NA
V: TRBV12-3/TRBV12-4

CDR3: CAIGLTGNTEAFF
DNA: TGTGCCATCGGCTTGACGGGGAACACTGAAGCTTTCTTT
J: TRBJ1-1
D: NA
size: NA
V: TRBV10-3

CDR3: CSARAETGFTYEQYF
DNA: TGCAGTGCTAGAGCTGAGACAGGTTTCACCTACGAGCAGTACTTC
J: TRBJ2-7
D: NA
size: few
V: TRBV20-1

CDR3: CATRAGGHQPQHF
DNA: TGTGCCACGCGCGCGGGGGGGCATCAGCCCCAGCATTTT
J: TRBJ1-5
D: NA
size: few
V: TRBV10-3

CDR3: CASSQDVHHNEQFF
DNA: TGCGCCAGCAGCCAAGATGTACACCACAATGAGCAGTTCTTC
J: TRBJ2-1
D: NA
size: NA
V: TRBV4-1

CDR3: CASSFSGTGVSYEQYF
DNA: TGTGCCAGCAGCTTCTCCGGGACAGGGGTTTCGTACGAGCAGTACTTC
J: TRBJ2-7
D: TRBD1
size: NA
V: TRBV7-9

CDR3: CASSLSRDSFYEQYF
DNA: TGTGCCAGCAGTTTATCCCGGGACAGTTTCTACGAGCAGTACTTC
J: TRBJ2-7
D: TRBD1
size: few
V: TRBV7-2